The 14 T cell receptor beta chains below all came from one sample that was sequenced in a study of blood T cell repertoires in COVID-19. The table came from immunoSEQ multiplex PCR; TCRdb's copy has only in-frame clones and leaves some out. The repertoire consists of 55,000 to 90,000 clones, with 88% occurring once and the leading ten covering about 1.5%. Sequencing was performed on peripheral blood. These receptors all stem from a human donor in a cohort sampled during active COVID-19.

V and J are TRBV10-3 and TRBJ2-1; weak D call: TRBD2 (6 bases). Per germline, CDR1 ENHRY and CDR2 SYGVKD. The CDR3 contains 12 residues. Trimming left V 8 bases short and J 6 bases short, with 11 bases between. In DNA form, the CDR3 reads TGTGCCATCGGGGCGCGGGGCAATGAGCAGTTCTTC. It encodes CAIGARGNEQFF.

This chain uses TRBV7-9 with TRBJ2-1; TRBD1 is a possible D gene (5 bases). Deletions cut 1 base from V and 2 bases from J, with 12 bases between. Germline V gene sequence: CDR1 SEHNR, CDR2 FQNEAQ (reference sequence). The CDR3 spans 16 residues. The CDR3 bases are TGTGCCAGCAGCTTAGAGGTTGGGGCGACCTACAATGAGCAGTTCTTC. It specifies CASSLEVGATYNEQFF.

This clone showed up just once. The chain has TRBV7-2 and TRBJ1-4; no reliable D call. V shed 5 bases and J shed 3 bases, with 7 bases lying between them. The CDR3 extends over 13 amino acids. CDR1 and CDR2 (germline): SGHTA, FQGNSA. CDR3 protein: CASSLQANEKLFF. The CDR3 bases are TGTGCCAGCAGCCTGCAGGCTAATGAAAAACTGTTTTTT.

The CDR3 coding sequence is TGTGCCAGCAGCTCCCTATATCGCCCAGATACGCAGTATTTT. This codes for CASSSLYRPDTQYF. The rearrangement uses TRBV7-9 and TRBJ2-3; the D is unclear. Germline V gene sequence: CDR1 SEHNR, CDR2 FQNEAQ (reference sequence). This CDR3 is built from 14 residues. Trimming took 4 bases from V and 4 from J, leaving 12 bases between them. Looking up the rest from reference TRBV7-9 and TRBJ2-3 gives the full variable domain: DTGVSQNPRHKITKRGQNVTFRCDPISEHNRLYWYRQTLGQGPEFLTYFQNEAQLEKSRLLSDRFSAERPKGSFSTLEIQRTEQGDSAMYLCASSSLYRPDTQYFGPGTRLTVL.

This clone was seen more than once but under ten times. The gene calls are TRBV18 and TRBJ2-2; D gene uncertain. Germline V lookup: CDR1 KGHSH, CDR2 LQKENI. V lost 8 bases to trimming and J lost 4 bases, with 11 bases between them. The CDR3 totals 13 residues. The CDR3 protein is CASGTLSTGELFF. DNA of the CDR3: TGTGCCAGCGGCACATTGTCCACCGGGGAGCTGTTTTTT.

CDR3 region: CASSRSGSDTGELFF. The DNA for the CDR3 is TGTGCCAGCAGTCGTAGCGGGAGTGACACCGGGGAGCTGTTTTTT. V usage is TRBV27 and J usage is TRBJ2-2, with TRBD2 matching over 9 bases. J gave up 3 bases and V 5 bases, and 4 bases lay outside the gene matches. The CDR3 is 15 amino acids. The germline gives CDR1 MNHEY, CDR2 SMNVEV (reference sequence).

The J gene is TRBJ1-4, the V gene TRBV10-2; the D is unclear. This CDR3 is 15 amino acids long. The germline V gene encodes CDR1 WSHSY and CDR2 SAAADI. V shed 8 bases and J shed 8 bases, with 21 bases lying between them. CDR3 nucleotide sequence: TGCGCCAGCGGTCGGCAGGCTAGGGCGGGCGAAAAACTGTTTTTT. It is translated as CASGRQARAGEKLFF.

In this sample, this clone turned up once. The chain combines TRBV3-1 (or the pseudogene TRBV3-2) with TRBJ2-5, with D unclear. The V end was cut by 4 bases, the J end by 4 bases, with 10 bases between. The CDR3 runs 13 residues. Germline CDR1 and CDR2: LGHDT and YNNKEL (reference sequence). The CDR3 protein is CASSLTVLETQYF. In DNA, the CDR3 is TGTGCCAGCAGCCTCACGGTATTAGAGACCCAGTACTTC.

The V and J genes are TRBV5-5 and TRBJ2-1, with 8 bases aligning to TRBD2. The CDR3 has 16 residues. J gave up 12 bases and V 2 bases, and 16 bases lay outside the gene matches. The germline CDR1 and CDR2 sequences are SGHKS and YYEKEE (reference sequence). In DNA, the CDR3 is TGTGCCAGCAGCTTTGCGACCGGGACTACCGGGGGGGGGCAGTTCTTC. Its translation: CASSFATGTTGGGQFF.

This chain links TRBV7-2 with TRBJ1-2, with TRBD1 matching 7 bases. Germline V lookup: CDR1 SGHTA, CDR2 FQGNSA. CDR3 length equals 17 residues. V lost 2 bases, J lost 0 bases, and 9 bases stayed unmatched. CDR3 nucleotides: TGTGCCAGCAGCTTACCCGGACAGGTGACTTCTAACTATGGCTACACCTTC. Protein sequence: CASSLPGQVTSNYGYTF.

This sequence joins TRBV23-1 and TRBJ1-4; D is unclear. TRBV23-1 is an ORF, and what it does is uncertain. This CDR3 has 18 amino acids. V lost 4 bases, J lost 4 bases, and 22 bases lay in between. CDR3 sequence (DNA): TGCGCCAGCAGTCCCCACTGCGTCCCGCGGATGAGTAATGAAAAACTGTTTTTT. It specifies CASSPHCVPRMSNEKLFF.

This sequence joins TRBV7-3 and TRBJ2-1; 14 bases are shared with TRBD2. The CDR3 covers 18 residues. Per germline, CDR1 SGHTA and CDR2 FQGTGA. After removal of 5 bases from V and 0 bases from J, the junction contained 6 bases not matched to a gene. Here the CDR3 reads CASSPGLAGGSSYNEQFF. The CDR3, as DNA: TGTGCCAGCAGCCCCGGACTAGCGGGAGGTAGCTCCTACAATGAGCAGTTCTTC.

The rearrangement uses TRBV11-2 and TRBJ2-6; 8 bases map to TRBD2. Germline assignment: CDR1 SGHAT and CDR2 FQNNGV. J lost 0 bases, V lost 4 bases, and 5 bases had no gene match. CDR3 length: 17 amino acids. CDR3 DNA sequence: TGTGCCAGCAGCTCACTAGCGGTTAACTCTGGGGCCAACGTCCTGACTTTC. Its protein is CASSSLAVNSGANVLTF. The entire variable domain, with the rest obtained from reference TRBV11-2 and TRBJ2-6, is as follows: EAGVAQSPRYKIIEKRQSVAFWCNPISGHATLYWYQQILGQGPKLLIQFQNNGVVDDSQLPKDRFSAERLKGVDSTLKIQPAKLEDSAVYLCASSSLAVNSGANVLTFGAGSRLTVL.

The rearrangement joins TRBV29-1 to TRBJ1-4; TRBD1 matches 7 bases. Looked up from germline, CDR1 is SQVTM and CDR2 is ANQGSEA. V lost 7 bases to trimming and J lost 7 bases; unmatched junction nucleotides: 6. This CDR3 is 12 amino acids long. The chain's CDR3 is CSGQGTGEKLFF. The CDR3 region has the DNA TGCAGCGGACAGGGAACGGGTGAAAAACTGTTTTTT.